The sequence of this T cell receptor beta chain was determined in a study of CD8 T cells in ankylosing spondylitis. The study, taken as a whole, reports: Disease-linked clones reportedly concentrated significantly in matched ankylosing spondylitis synovial fluid. Those disease-linked clones were CD8+; they were also relatively rare in peripheral blood. Reactive arthritis synovial fluid and blood were previously reported to contain some motif variants. Seven to nine highly homologous variants made up a TCR beta motif that seemed to typify ankylosing spondylitis blood.

Germline V CDR1 and CDR2: MNHEY, SVGAGI. This CDR3 has 16 amino acids. V shed 2 bases, J shed 2 bases, and the junction held 0 bases outside the gene matches. This clonotype was recorded at least ten times. Its antigen remains unknown. Molecular-barcoded quantitative 5'-RACE produced these TCR beta libraries. Each CDR3 protein is one row after TCRdb ran MiXCR on the 5' RACE reads. Of 250,000 to 350,000 distinct CDR3 sequences in the sample, around 7.6% are singletons; the top ten hold 14% to 15%. The chain combines TRBV6-5 with TRBJ2-6, with TRBD1 matching 10 bases. Sequenced material: blood, either unsorted or a sorted T cell fraction (not recorded which). The sequence came from a male donor with ankylosing spondylitis. CDR3 protein: CASSYGTGAGANVLTF. CDR3 DNA: TGTGCCAGCAGTTACGGGACAGGGGCTGGGGCCAACGTCCTGACTTTC.